Each of the 27 T cell receptor beta chains below was sequenced from the same sample in a study of cytomegalovirus exposure and HLA in healthy donors. 13 Jbeta primers and 60 Vbeta primers were used for the PCR. The table came from immunoSEQ multiplex PCR; TCRdb's copy has only in-frame clones and leaves some out. The sample spans 150,000 to 200,000 clones; the ten largest clones claim about 1.2%. The sequenced sample was PBMCs. The receptors stem from an older woman in good health and CMV-seronegative.

The chain employs TRBV7-2 and TRBJ1-1; no clear D. This CDR3 spans 13 amino acids. Germline loops: CDR1 SGHTA, CDR2 FQGNSA. Trimming shortened V by 5 bases and J by 5 bases, and 12 bases separated the two germline ends. In DNA, the CDR3 is TGTGCCAGCAGCCAAGTCCCGCGAACTGAAGCTTTCTTT. Its protein is CASSQVPRTEAFF.

This sequence joins TRBV6-1 and TRBJ1-1; TRBD1 aligns across 7 bases. The V segment lost 11 bases and the J segment 0 bases; nucleotides outside the gene matches: 6. Germline V gene sequence: CDR1 MNHNS, CDR2 SASEGT. CDR3 length: 13 residues. The CDR3 loop is CAGRQGLNTEAFF. The DNA for the CDR3 is TGTGCCGGCCGACAGGGATTGAACACTGAAGCTTTCTTT.

The CDR3 bases are TGCGCCAGCAGCCAGAGCAAGGGGGGGGGCAATCAGCCCCAGCATTTT. Amino acid sequence: CASSQSKGGGNQPQHF. The rearrangement links TRBV4-1 to TRBJ1-5, with D maybe TRBD1 (6 bases). Germline V CDR1 and CDR2: MGHRA, YSYEKL. This CDR3 is built from 16 residues. V was trimmed by 3 bases and J by 2 bases, leaving 14 bases between them.

The chain links TRBV7-2 to TRBJ1-5, with D unclear. V shed 1 base and J shed 7 bases, with 8 bases lying between them. The V gene's germline CDR1 is SGHTA and CDR2 FQGNSA. This CDR3 has 13 residues. CDR3 in amino acids: CASSLGHSQPQHF. The CDR3 DNA reads as TGTGCCAGCAGCTTAGGACACAGCCAGCCCCAGCATTTT.

V is TRBV7-2 and J is TRBJ1-6; 7 positions agree with TRBD1. The germline V gene encodes CDR1 SGHTA and CDR2 FQGNSA. V was pared by 4 bases and J by 6 bases, with 3 bases of the junction left unmatched. This CDR3 has 14 residues. The CDR3 sequence: CASSSGQINSPLHF. CDR3 sequence (DNA): TGTGCCAGCAGCTCGGGACAGATTAATTCACCCCTCCACTTT.

CDR3 in DNA: TGTGCCAGTAGTAAACGGACAGGGTTGGATACGCAGTATTTT. It specifies CASSKRTGLDTQYF. The genes are TRBV19 and TRBJ2-3; 8 nucleotides line up with TRBD1. This CDR3 spans 14 amino acids. Germline CDR1 is LNHDA and CDR2 is SQIVND (reference sequence). The J segment lost 6 bases and the V segment lost 4 bases, leaving 6 bases of the junction unmatched.

This chain connects TRBV7-2 to TRBJ1-2; weak D call: TRBD1 (6 bases). CDR3 length equals 15 residues. From germline, CDR1 is SGHTA and CDR2 FQGNSA. The V and J ends lost 0 bases and 8 bases respectively, with 16 bases between them. The CDR3 reads CASSLATAKGGGYTF. CDR3 bases: TGTGCCAGCAGCTTAGCCACAGCTAAGGGGGGGGGCTACACCTTC.

The rearrangement joins TRBV19 to TRBJ2-7; possible D gene TRBD1, 6 bases. V was trimmed by 2 bases and J by 3 bases, leaving 11 bases between them. Germline CDR1 reads LNHDA; CDR2 reads SQIVND (reference sequence). This CDR3 spans 14 amino acids. Here the CDR3 reads CASSIRGQIYEQYF. The CDR3 bases are TGTGCCAGTAGTATAAGAGGACAGATCTACGAGCAGTACTTC.

This chain links TRBV28 with TRBJ2-7; 15 bases match TRBD2. V was clipped by 4 bases and J by 3 bases; unmatched bases: 4. The germline CDR1 and CDR2 sequences are MDHEN and SYDVKM. This CDR3 has 16 residues. The CDR3 DNA reads as TGTGCCAGCAGTTCCCCGGGACTAGCGGGAGGCTACGAGCAGTACTTC. Encoded protein: CASSSPGLAGGYEQYF.

The chain is built from TRBV4-1 and TRBJ2-1; maybe TRBD2 (5 bases). Trimming took off 5 bases at V and 4 bases at J, with 9 bases between the two ends. CDR1 and CDR2 (germline): MGHRA, YSYEKL. The CDR3 contains 13 residues. The CDR3 DNA follows: TGCGCCAGCAGCGGCGGCGGGTACAATGAGCAGTTCTTC. Amino acid sequence: CASSGGGYNEQFF.

The chain employs TRBV9 and TRBJ2-7; D is undetermined. V was shortened by 4 bases and J by 6 bases, with 2 bases between the two germline ends. The germline V gene encodes CDR1 SGDLS and CDR2 YYNGEE. The CDR3 length is 9 residues. The CDR3 sequence: CASSLEQYF. The CDR3 coding sequence is TGTGCCAGCAGCCTCGAGCAGTACTTC.

The chain combines TRBV7-3 with TRBJ1-1; 9 positions agree with TRBD1. The CDR3 runs to 15 residues. Germline V gives CDR1 SGHTA, CDR2 FQGTGA. Unmatched junction bases numbered 7, after V lost 5 bases and J lost 3 bases. The CDR3 spells CASSPQQGAHTEAFF. CDR3 DNA: TGTGCCAGCAGCCCGCAACAGGGGGCGCACACTGAAGCTTTCTTT.

The rearrangement links TRBV5-1 to TRBJ2-1, with D possibly TRBD1 on 6 matching bases. CDR3 size: 15 residues. V lost 5 bases and J 1 base, leaving 13 bases between the germline ends. Germline-derived CDR1 and CDR2 are SGHRS and YFSETQ. This CDR3 is CASRQGGDSYNEQFF. The CDR3 region has the DNA TGCGCCAGCAGGCAAGGGGGAGATTCCTACAATGAGCAGTTCTTC.

J is TRBJ2-7 and V is TRBV29-1; 10 nucleotides agree with TRBD2. The CDR3 has 13 amino acids. With V trimmed by 4 bases and J by 7 bases, 7 bases remained unmatched. Germline V gene sequence: CDR1 SQVTM, CDR2 ANQGSEA. The CDR3 spells CSVVEVAGGEQYF. The CDR3 nucleotides are TGCAGCGTTGTGGAGGTAGCGGGAGGAGAGCAGTACTTC.

This chain links TRBV6-1 with TRBJ1-4; D is undetermined. Germline values: CDR1 MNHNS, CDR2 SASEGT. The ends were cut back, 3 bases at V and 7 bases at J, with 6 bases in the middle. This CDR3 comprises 12 residues. This CDR3 reads CASSDRGEKLFF. The DNA for the CDR3 is TGTGCCAGCAGTGATCGAGGTGAAAAACTGTTTTTT.

The J gene is TRBJ2-7, the V gene TRBV6-5; 9 bases line up with TRBD1. The V segment lost 6 bases and the J segment 4 bases; nucleotides outside the gene matches: 7. Looked up from germline, CDR1 is MNHEY and CDR2 is SVGAGI. The CDR3 has 14 residues. The CDR3 DNA sequence: TGTGCCAGCAGGGGGACAGGGCGTTTGTACGAGCAGTACTTC. Translated: CASRGTGRLYEQYF.

In DNA form, the CDR3 reads TGTGCCAGCAGCCCCGTCTACCGCGGAGTTTACGAGCAGTACTTC. Protein: CASSPVYRGVYEQYF. The rearrangement uses TRBV7-6 and TRBJ2-7, with no clear D. The V end was cut by 5 bases, the J end by 4 bases, with 18 bases between. The CDR3 consists of 15 residues. Germline V gives CDR1 SGHVS, CDR2 FNYEAQ.

The chain links TRBV7-3 to TRBJ2-7; D is perhaps TRBD1 (6 bases). Germline CDR1 and CDR2: SGHTA and FQGTGA. The CDR3 runs 15 residues. The ends were cut back, 5 bases at V and 3 bases at J, with 17 bases in the middle. The CDR3 sequence: CASSHNPGQGYEQYF. The CDR3 region has the DNA TGTGCCAGCAGCCACAACCCGGGACAAGGCTACGAGCAGTACTTC.

The chain carries TRBV5-1 and TRBJ2-6; D is undetermined. Germline values: CDR1 SGHRS, CDR2 YFSETQ. CDR3 length: 16 residues. V lost 2 bases, J lost 0 bases, and 9 bases lay in between. The CDR3 DNA follows: TGCGCCAGCAGCTTACAACAGAGCTCTGGGGCCAACGTCCTGACTTTC. It encodes CASSLQQSSGANVLTF.

This chain joins TRBV11-3 and TRBJ2-1, with D possibly matching TRBD2 (7 bases). Germline V gives CDR1 SGHNT, CDR2 YENEEA. Trimming took off 1 base at V and 7 bases at J, with 17 bases between the two ends. This CDR3 comprises 16 residues. The DNA for the CDR3 is TGTGCCAGCAGCTTAGGGCGGGGGACAAAGGAGAATGAGCAGTTCTTC. As protein: CASSLGRGTKENEQFF.

This rearrangement joins TRBV6-5 to TRBJ2-1, with D hard to call. CDR3 length: 11 residues. From germline, CDR1 is MNHEY and CDR2 SVGAGI. Trimming pared 4 bases from V and 8 bases from J, leaving 6 bases between. For the CDR3, the DNA is TGTGCCAGCAGTTCATTTTATGAGCAGTTCTTC. Translated: CASSSFYEQFF.

J is TRBJ2-1 and V is TRBV29-1, with 8 bases that match TRBD1. The CDR3 loop spans 14 amino acids. Trimming removed 2 bases from V and 9 bases from J; junction bases left unmatched: 9. The germline V gene encodes CDR1 SQVTM and CDR2 ANQGSEA. CDR3 bases: TGCAGCGTTGAACCGCCAGGGGGCTTCCGTGAGCAGTTCTTC. This translates into CSVEPPGGFREQFF.

The gene calls are TRBV27 and TRBJ2-3; TRBD2 aligns across 8 bases. Trimming removed 5 bases from V and 3 bases from J; junction bases left unmatched: 13. Looked up from germline, CDR1 is MNHEY and CDR2 is SMNVEV (reference sequence). The CDR3 is 17 residues long. The CDR3 loop is CASSPRGAGGLTDTQYF. The CDR3 nucleotides read TGTGCCAGCAGTCCTCGGGGGGCGGGGGGCCTAACAGATACGCAGTATTTT.

The chain carries TRBV6-6 and TRBJ1-1; weak D call: TRBD1 (5 bases). The V and J ends lost 0 bases and 4 bases respectively, with 12 bases between them. The CDR3 is 15 amino acids. Per germline, CDR1 MNHNY and CDR2 SVGAGI (reference sequence). CDR3 nucleotides: TGTGCCAGCAGTTACTCGCATTACGGGGGCACTGAAGCTTTCTTT. Translation: CASSYSHYGGTEAFF.

The rearrangement uses TRBV9 and TRBJ2-1; 9 positions match TRBD2. The CDR3 is 16 amino acids. Trimming cost V 3 bases and J 7 bases; bases outside gene matches: 11. Looked up from germline, CDR1 is SGDLS and CDR2 is YYNGEE. The CDR3 sequence is CASSASLAGWENEQFF. CDR3 coding DNA: TGTGCCAGCAGCGCCTCCCTAGCGGGATGGGAGAATGAGCAGTTCTTC.

The chain links TRBV11-2 to TRBJ2-7; 10 positions agree with TRBD1. Germline trimming cut 0 bases from V and 3 bases from J; bases unmatched to any gene: 2. The CDR3 consists of 15 residues. Germline loops: CDR1 SGHAT, CDR2 FQNNGV. CDR3 coding DNA: TGTGCCAGCAGCTTAGAGACAGGGGGCGTCTACGAGCAGTACTTC. Its protein product is CASSLETGGVYEQYF.

This chain connects TRBV5-1 to TRBJ2-1, with 11 bases that match TRBD1. The CDR3 is 16 residues long. J lost 8 bases, V lost 2 bases, and 9 bases had no gene match. Per the germline V gene, CDR1 is SGHRS and CDR2 is YFSETQ. The CDR3 DNA reads TGCGCCAGCAGCTTTCACTACGGGACAGGGGGGCATGAGCAGTTCTTC. It codes for CASSFHYGTGGHEQFF.